The next 27 T cell receptor beta chains were all read from a single sample in a study of blood T cell repertoires in COVID-19. Sequencing used immunoSEQ multiplex PCR; TCRdb keeps in-frame clones, though not all of them. The sample shows about 140,000 clones, approximately 90% of them seen only once. The sequenced sample consisted of peripheral blood. All receptors come from a woman in her thirties or forties with acute or convalescent COVID-19.

The chain couples TRBV7-2 to TRBJ2-1; 10 bases match TRBD1. Unmatched junction bases numbered 1, after V lost 2 bases and J lost 6 bases. Germline CDR1 reads SGHTA; CDR2 reads FQGNSA. The CDR3 contains 14 residues. CDR3 sequence (DNA): TGTGCCAGCAGCTTACGGGACAGGGGCAATGAGCAGTTCTTC. Translating gives CASSLRDRGNEQFF.

This clone was counted only a few times. The rearrangement links TRBV7-2 to TRBJ1-1; 8 nucleotides agree with TRBD1. The CDR3 extends over 15 amino acids. V lost 0 bases to trimming and J lost 2 bases; unmatched junction nucleotides: 2. The germline V gene encodes CDR1 SGHTA and CDR2 FQGNSA. The CDR3 is CASSLAGTGNTEAFF. CDR3 nucleotide sequence: TGTGCCAGCAGCTTAGCCGGGACAGGAAACACTGAAGCTTTCTTT.

J is TRBJ1-6 and V is TRBV30, with 7 nucleotides matching TRBD1. CDR1 is GTSNPN and CDR2 is SVGIG in the germline V gene (reference sequence). The junction had 17 bases not matched to a gene; V was cut back by 3 bases and J by 0 bases. This CDR3 has 20 residues. CDR3 in amino acids: CAWRTFSRTGGFSYNSPLHF. CDR3 bases: TGTGCCTGGAGAACTTTCTCCCGGACAGGAGGCTTCTCCTATAATTCACCCCTCCACTTT.

The rearrangement links TRBV30 to TRBJ2-2; D is possibly TRBD2 (6 bases). V was shortened by 4 bases and J by 1 base, with 10 bases between the two germline ends. This CDR3 has 14 amino acids. The germline V gene encodes CDR1 GTSNPN and CDR2 SVGIG (reference sequence). CDR3 protein: CAWNLGGNTGELFF. CDR3 bases: TGTGCCTGGAACCTGGGGGGGAACACCGGGGAGCTGTTTTTT.

The chain couples TRBV30 to TRBJ2-7; TRBD1 is a possible D gene (6 bases). The V gene lost 2 bases and the J gene lost 2 bases, with 10 bases spanning the gap. This CDR3 has 13 residues. Germline lookup yields CDR1 GTSNPN and CDR2 SVGIG (reference sequence). The CDR3 DNA is TGTGCCTGGAGTTGGGACAAAGCCTACGAGCAGTACTTC. It yields the protein CAWSWDKAYEQYF.

The chain couples TRBV7-2 to TRBJ1-1; D is undetermined. Germline V gene lookup returns CDR1 SGHTA and CDR2 FQGNSA. CDR3 length: 14 amino acids. V was pared by 4 bases and J by 1 base, with 10 bases between. The CDR3 loop reads CASSYWAGNTEAFF. The DNA for the CDR3 is TGTGCCAGCAGCTACTGGGCAGGGAACACTGAAGCTTTCTTT.

The chain carries TRBV27 and TRBJ1-6, with 7 positions matching TRBD1. The germline gives CDR1 MNHEY, CDR2 SMNVEV (reference sequence). The CDR3 contains 15 residues. V lost 3 bases and J lost 7; bases outside the gene matches: 6. The DNA for the CDR3 is TGTGCCAGCAGTTTGGGGACAGCCCTAAATTCACCCCTCCACTTT. It translates to CASSLGTALNSPLHF.

The chain has TRBV3-1 (or the pseudogene TRBV3-2) and TRBJ2-7; 10 positions agree with TRBD2. Germline V gives CDR1 LGHDT, CDR2 YNNKEL (reference sequence). The CDR3 runs to 14 residues. V lost 8 bases, J lost 2 bases, and 6 bases stayed unmatched. The CDR3 nucleotides are TGTGCCAGCTCTCAAAGCGGGAGGGCCTACGAGCAGTACTTC. This codes for CASSQSGRAYEQYF.

The chain joins TRBV6-1 to TRBJ2-5; no clear D. Germline CDR1 reads MNHNS; CDR2 reads SASEGT. Trimming removed 1 base at V and 5 bases at J, with 14 bases between. The CDR3 length is 15 residues. CDR3 loop: CASSEGFLKVETQYF. In nucleotides, the CDR3 is TGTGCCAGCAGTGAAGGTTTCCTAAAAGTGGAGACCCAGTACTTC.

The chain carries TRBV4-1 and TRBJ1-2; tentative D call: TRBD1 (5 bases). The germline CDR1 and CDR2 sequences are MGHRA and YSYEKL. CDR3 length: 15 residues. V was trimmed by 4 bases and J by 1 base, leaving 13 bases between them. The CDR3 here is CASSRTTEYNYGYTF. CDR3 nucleotide sequence: TGCGCCAGCAGCCGTACGACAGAATATAACTATGGCTACACCTTC.

The chain uses TRBV28 and TRBJ1-1; tentatively, D is TRBD1 (5 bases). This CDR3 contains 13 residues. Trimming took off 5 bases at V and 1 base at J, with 8 bases between the two ends. Germline CDR1 reads MDHEN; CDR2 reads SYDVKM. This chain's CDR3 is CASSTQGNTEAFF. CDR3 in DNA: TGTGCCAGCAGTACCCAGGGGAACACTGAAGCTTTCTTT.

V and J are TRBV18 and TRBJ2-3; 13 bases match TRBD2. Per germline, CDR1 KGHSH and CDR2 LQKENI. V dropped 2 bases and J dropped 1; count of bases not matched to a gene: 0. The CDR3 has 16 residues. CDR3: CASSPGTSGGTDTQYF. The CDR3 nucleotides read TGTGCCAGCTCACCAGGGACTAGCGGGGGCACAGATACGCAGTATTTT.

The chain uses TRBV10-3 and TRBJ2-5; 8 bases fit TRBD1. Germline CDR1 ENHRY, CDR2 SYGVKD. The J segment lost 4 bases and the V segment lost 7 bases, leaving 5 bases of the junction unmatched. This CDR3 has 13 residues. CDR3 amino acids: CAITRDRRETQYF. CDR3 nucleotides: TGTGCCATCACCAGGGACAGGCGAGAGACCCAGTACTTC.

V gene TRBV7-2 combines with J gene TRBJ2-7; 12 bases map to TRBD2. Germline V lookup: CDR1 SGHTA, CDR2 FQGNSA. V lost 6 bases to trimming and J lost 2 bases; unmatched junction nucleotides: 5. The CDR3 is 15 amino acids. The CDR3 nucleotides are TGTGCCAGCAGTTTCGGACTAGCGGGGACCTACGAGCAGTACTTC. This codes for CASSFGLAGTYEQYF.

V is TRBV6-5 and J is TRBJ2-1, with 7 bases lining up with TRBD2. Germline-derived CDR1 and CDR2 are MNHEY and SVGAGI. The CDR3 sequence is 13 residues long. Trimming cost V 4 bases and J 4 bases; bases outside gene matches: 1. The CDR3 is CASSWTRYNEQFF. DNA of the CDR3: TGTGCCAGCAGTTGGACTAGGTACAATGAGCAGTTCTTC.

The J gene is TRBJ1-6, the V gene TRBV5-4; possible D gene TRBD1, 6 bases. CDR3 length: 15 residues. V lost 4 bases to trimming and J lost 7 bases, with 15 bases between them. Germline-derived CDR1 and CDR2 are SGHNT and YYREEE (reference sequence). The CDR3 reads CASSGGQKRNSPLHF. Written as DNA, the CDR3 is TGTGCCAGCAGCGGCGGACAGAAAAGAAATTCACCCCTCCACTTT.

The sample holds one count of this clone. The V call is TRBV4-2, the J call TRBJ1-1; D is unclear. Per the germline V gene, CDR1 is LGHNA and CDR2 is YNFKEQ. The V gene lost 8 bases and the J gene lost 4 bases, with 11 bases spanning the gap. There are 12 residues in the CDR3. The CDR3 protein is CASAILGTEAFF. CDR3 DNA sequence: TGTGCCAGCGCAATCCTAGGCACTGAAGCTTTCTTT.

The rearrangement joins TRBV3-1 (or the pseudogene TRBV3-2) to TRBJ2-3, with 7 bases that match TRBD1. There are 18 residues in the CDR3. With V trimmed by 4 bases and J by 5 bases, 18 bases remained unmatched. From germline, CDR1 is LGHDT and CDR2 YNNKEL (reference sequence). In nucleotides, the CDR3 is TGTGCCAGCAGCCCCTACCTAGCTAGGGGGCAACGGGGAGATACGCAGTATTTT. It is translated as CASSPYLARGQRGDTQYF.

The rearrangement joins TRBV4-3 to TRBJ2-3, with D perhaps matching TRBD2 (6 bases). The ends were cut back, 0 bases at V and 6 bases at J, with 13 bases in the middle. This CDR3 spans 15 amino acids. Germline V gene data show CDR1 as LGHNA and CDR2 as YSLEER. The DNA for the CDR3 is TGCGCCAGCAGCCAAGAAGGAGGGATCGGGGATACGCAGTATTTT. This translates into CASSQEGGIGDTQYF.

V and J are TRBV24-1 and TRBJ2-5; D is perhaps TRBD2 (6 bases). Looked up from germline, CDR1 is KGHDR and CDR2 is SFDVKD. The CDR3 sequence is 13 residues long. Trimming stripped 7 bases from V and 3 bases from J, with 11 bases between. As DNA, the CDR3 is TGTGCCACCAGGCCTACGGGGGAAGAGACCCAGTACTTC. This translates into CATRPTGEETQYF.

Only a few counts were recorded for this clone. The gene calls are TRBV4-3 and TRBJ2-3; 8 bases align to TRBD1. The CDR3 runs 18 residues. Looked up from germline, CDR1 is LGHNA and CDR2 is YSLEER. V lost 1 base and J lost 4; bases outside the gene matches: 13. CDR3 amino acids: CASSQAPSPGQGADTQYF. In DNA, the CDR3 is TGCGCCAGCAGCCAAGCCCCATCTCCCGGACAGGGTGCAGATACGCAGTATTTT.

This clone showed up just once. The chain has TRBV24-1 and TRBJ1-2; possibly TRBD1 for D (5 bases). V was shortened by 4 bases and J by 4 bases, with 9 bases between the two germline ends. CDR3 size: 13 residues. Germline assignment: CDR1 KGHDR and CDR2 SFDVKD. This chain's CDR3 is CATSEGVGYGYTF. The CDR3 DNA follows: TGTGCCACCAGTGAAGGGGTCGGCTATGGCTACACCTTC.

The V and J genes are TRBV30 and TRBJ1-6, with unresolved D. The CDR3 sequence is 13 residues long. Germline-derived CDR1 and CDR2 are GTSNPN and SVGIG (reference sequence). V lost 4 bases and J lost 7, with 11 bases in between. CDR3 sequence reads: CAWMETGNSPLHF. In DNA, the CDR3 is TGTGCCTGGATGGAGACGGGGAATTCACCCCTCCACTTT.

V and J are TRBV10-3 and TRBJ1-3, with D hard to call. The CDR3 is 14 residues long. The germline CDR1 and CDR2 sequences are ENHRY and SYGVKD. V lost 10 bases to trimming and J lost 1 base, with 14 bases between them. The CDR3 region is CATAVGESGNTIYF. CDR3 DNA: TGTGCCACCGCGGTCGGGGAGTCTGGAAACACCATATATTTT.

This chain connects TRBV20-1 to TRBJ1-1; no clear D gene. In germline, CDR1 is DFQATT, CDR2 SNEGSKA (reference sequence). The V gene lost 8 bases and the J gene lost 8 bases, with 9 bases spanning the gap. The CDR3 length is 9 residues. CDR3 region: CSSGREAFF. As DNA, the CDR3 is TGCAGTAGCGGCAGAGAAGCTTTCTTT.

This clone was counted a single time. The chain carries TRBV18 and TRBJ1-5; tentatively, D is TRBD1 (5 bases). CDR3 length: 16 residues. Trimming pared 0 bases from V and 2 bases from J, leaving 11 bases between. From germline, CDR1 is KGHSH and CDR2 LQKENI. The CDR3 sequence is CASSPPQGAGNQPQHF. CDR3 bases: TGTGCCAGCTCACCACCCCAGGGCGCTGGCAATCAGCCCCAGCATTTT.

This chain uses TRBV18 with TRBJ2-5, with 8 bases identical to TRBD1. Germline CDR1 reads KGHSH; CDR2 reads LQKENI. The V and J ends lost 6 bases and 6 bases, in that order; junction bases with no gene match: 9. CDR3 length: 14 amino acids. The DNA of the CDR3 is TGTGCCAGCTCCCCTGAACAGGGGGGAAAGACCCAGTACTTC. It encodes CASSPEQGGKTQYF.